A selection of T cell receptor beta chains follows, all from one sample in a study. TCRdb re-called the RT-PCR reads with MiXCR, one entry per CDR3 protein. The sample lists hundreds of thousands of distinct CDR3 sequences, approximately 15% seen once, with 3.6% in the top ten. Sequenced: memory CD4+ T cells from blood. The receptor set was obtained from a female donor in good health, serving as a healthy control. CDR3s include the opening cysteine and the closing phenylalanine or tryptophan. A D gene is named only where the DNA matches it firmly. Size values are once, few and many counts, or a class for expanded clones, and some rows have none.

v_gene	d_gene	j_gene	abundance	CDR3aa	CDR3nt
TRBV20-1	TRBD1	TRBJ2-5	once	CSASVFGQGHETQYF	TGCAGTGCTAGCGTGTTTGGACAGGGCCACGAGACCCAGTACTTC
TRBV4-2	TRBD2	TRBJ2-2	.	CASSQSGRAGTGELFF	TGTGCCAGCAGCCAAAGCGGGAGGGCCGGTACCGGGGAGCTGTTTTTT
TRBV3-1	.	TRBJ2-5	few	CASRTGQQYQETQYF	TGTGCCAGCAGAACAGGCCAGCAGTACCAAGAGACCCAGTACTTC
TRBV29-1	TRBD1	TRBJ1-5	.	CSVETGEGQPQHF	TGCAGCGTCGAAACAGGGGAGGGACAGCCCCAGCATTTT
TRBV7-2	.	TRBJ2-3	few	CASSLRSGGTDTQYF	TGTGCCAGCAGCTTAAGATCGGGTGGCACAGATACGCAGTATTTT
TRBV11-2	.	TRBJ2-2	.	CASSLAFAGNTGELFF	TGTGCCAGCAGCTTAGCCTTCGCGGGAAACACCGGGGAGCTGTTTTTT
TRBV18	TRBD1	TRBJ2-4	.	CASSPRDRGPAAKNIQYF	TGTGCCAGCTCACCTAGGGACAGGGGGCCAGCGGCCAAAAACATTCAGTACTTC
TRBV12-3/TRBV12-4	.	TRBJ1-5	few	CASRKAGDPNQPQHF	TGTGCCAGCAGGAAAGCAGGGGACCCCAATCAGCCCCAGCATTTT
TRBV6-5	.	TRBJ1-4	few	CASSYARRREKLFF	TGTGCCAGCAGTTACGCCCGAAGGCGTGAAAAACTGTTTTTT
TRBV30	TRBD1	TRBJ1-3	few	CAEGTGLSGNTIYF	TGTGCCGAAGGGACAGGGCTCTCTGGAAACACCATATATTTT
TRBV12-3/TRBV12-4	.	TRBJ2-5	many	CASSKQETQYF	TGTGCCAGCAGCAAACAAGAGACCCAGTACTTC
TRBV9	.	TRBJ2-1	.	CASSVLLAASSYNEQFF	TGTGCCAGCAGCGTATTGCTAGCCGCTTCATCCTACAATGAGCAGTTCTTC
TRBV5-5	.	TRBJ2-1	many	CASSLVGSGYNEQFF	TGTGCCAGCAGCTTGGTGGGTAGCGGCTACAATGAGCAGTTCTTC
TRBV25-1	TRBD2	TRBJ2-5	many	CASSENIGTSGRAETQYF	TGTGCCAGCAGTGAAAATATCGGGACTAGCGGGAGGGCGGAGACCCAGTACTTC
TRBV20-1	TRBD2	TRBJ2-1	many	CNLAGGGYNEQFF	TGCAACCTAGCGGGAGGGGGCTACAATGAGCAGTTCTTC
TRBV20-1	.	TRBJ2-5	.	CSALLDAETQYF	TGCAGTGCCCTACTAGATGCCGAGACCCAGTACTTC
TRBV20-1	TRBD1	TRBJ1-6	.	CSARESQGGFDSPLHF	TGCAGTGCTAGAGAATCCCAGGGGGGGTTTGATTCACCCCTCCACTTT
TRBV20-1	TRBD2	TRBJ2-4	few	CSVPLTSGRASNIQYF	TGCAGTGTTCCATTGACTAGCGGGAGAGCGTCGAACATTCAGTACTTC
TRBV28	.	TRBJ1-6	.	CASSQADSPLHF	TGTGCCAGCAGCCAAGCTGATTCACCCCTCCACTTT
TRBV20-1	.	TRBJ1-5	few	CSAARPSGLGEQPQHF	TGCAGTGCGGCTCGACCCAGTGGGCTGGGTGAGCAGCCCCAGCATTTT
TRBV12-3/TRBV12-4	TRBD2	TRBJ2-1	many	CASNPSGRGNEQFF	TGTGCCAGCAATCCTAGCGGGAGGGGCAATGAGCAGTTCTTC
TRBV6-5	.	TRBJ1-2	many	CASRSANYGYTF	TGTGCCAGCAGGTCAGCTAACTATGGCTACACCTTC
TRBV5-1	.	TRBJ2-3	many	CASSSKESTDTQYF	TGCGCCAGCAGCTCAAAGGAGAGCACAGATACGCAGTATTTT
TRBV5-1	TRBD2	TRBJ2-5	few	CASSLAGGGLQETQYF	TGCGCCAGCAGCTTGGCTGGCGGGGGGCTCCAAGAGACCCAGTACTTC
TRBV28	TRBD2	TRBJ2-5	.	CASSLNGVSGILETQYF	TGTGCCAGCAGTTTAAATGGGGTTAGCGGGATTTTAGAGACCCAGTACTTC